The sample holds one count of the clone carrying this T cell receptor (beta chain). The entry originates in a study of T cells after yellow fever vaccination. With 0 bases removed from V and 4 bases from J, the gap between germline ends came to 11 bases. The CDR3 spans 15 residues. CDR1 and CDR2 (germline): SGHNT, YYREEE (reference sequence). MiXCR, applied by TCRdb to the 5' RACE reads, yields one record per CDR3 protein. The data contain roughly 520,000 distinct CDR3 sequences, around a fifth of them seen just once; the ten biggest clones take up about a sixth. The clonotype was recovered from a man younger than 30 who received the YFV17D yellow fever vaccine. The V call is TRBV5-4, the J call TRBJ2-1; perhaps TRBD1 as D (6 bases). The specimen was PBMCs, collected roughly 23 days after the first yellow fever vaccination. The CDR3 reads CASSLGEDRYNEQFF. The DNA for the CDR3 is TGTGCCAGCAGCTTGGGAGAGGACAGATACAATGAGCAGTTCTTC. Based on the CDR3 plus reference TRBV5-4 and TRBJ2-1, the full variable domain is ETGVTQSPTHLIKTRGQQVTLRCSSQSGHNTVSWYQQALGQGPQFIFQYYREEENGRGNFPPRFSGLQFPNYSSELNVNALELDDSALYLCASSLGEDRYNEQFFGPGTRLTVL.